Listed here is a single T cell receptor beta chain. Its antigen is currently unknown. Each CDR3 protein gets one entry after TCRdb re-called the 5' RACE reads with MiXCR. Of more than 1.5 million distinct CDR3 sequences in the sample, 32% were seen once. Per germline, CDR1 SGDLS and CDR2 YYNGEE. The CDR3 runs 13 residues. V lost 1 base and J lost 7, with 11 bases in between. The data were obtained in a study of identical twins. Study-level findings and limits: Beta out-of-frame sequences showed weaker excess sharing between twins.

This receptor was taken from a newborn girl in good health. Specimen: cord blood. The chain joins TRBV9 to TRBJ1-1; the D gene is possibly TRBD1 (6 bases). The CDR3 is CASSVTGYSEAFF. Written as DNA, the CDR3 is TGTGCCAGCAGCGTAACAGGGTACAGTGAAGCTTTCTTT. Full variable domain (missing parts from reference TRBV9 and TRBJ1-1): DSGVTQTPKHLITATGQRVTLRCSPRSGDLSVYWYQQSLDQGLQFLIQYYNGEERAKGNILERFSAQQFPDLHSELNLSSLELGDSALYFCASSVTGYSEAFFGQGTRLTVV.